Shown below are 2 T cell receptor beta chains from a single sample sequenced in a study of T cell responses to AZD1222 COVID-19 vaccine. TCRdb keeps only in-frame clones here, not all; method: immunoSEQ multiplex PCR. This repertoire shows 80,000 to 100,000 clones, 65% to 90% found once; its top ten account for 6.3%. The starting material was peripheral blood, obtained on day 0 of AZD1222 vaccination. Receptors were obtained from an adult in good health.

This sequence joins TRBV2 and TRBJ2-7; 12 nucleotides match TRBD1. Trimming cost V 6 bases and J 3 bases; bases outside gene matches: 6. The CDR3 sequence is 15 residues long. Germline V gene sequence: CDR1 SNHLY, CDR2 FYNNEI. The CDR3 here is CASRMGQGAGYEQYF. In DNA, the CDR3 is TGTGCCAGCAGAATGGGACAGGGGGCAGGCTACGAGCAGTACTTC.

This chain connects TRBV7-9 to TRBJ1-4; D call uncertain. Germline values: CDR1 SEHNR, CDR2 FQNEAQ (reference sequence). CDR3 size: 16 residues. V lost 1 base, J lost 0 bases, and 9 bases lay in between. The CDR3 DNA reads as TGTGCCAGCAGCTTAGTGTCCGCTGCAACTAATGAAAAACTGTTTTTT. Its translation: CASSLVSAATNEKLFF.